Below are 26 T cell receptor beta chains sequenced from a single sample in a study of T-cell reconstitution after alpha-beta-depleted transplantation in children. Unique molecular identifiers tagged the TCRbeta library. MiXCR, applied by TCRdb to the PCR reads, yields one record per CDR3 protein. Here the sample spans about 540,000 distinct CDR3 sequences, about 17% being singletons. The sample here was PBMCs from the stem cell graft donor, taken from the stem cell graft. These receptors originate from a human donor who donated a stem cell graft to a child with acute lymphoblastic leukemia.

This clonotype occurred a few times. The chain joins TRBV29-1 to TRBJ1-2; 7 bases are a match to TRBD1. Trimming removed 7 bases from V and 6 bases from J; junction bases left unmatched: 11. Germline-derived CDR1 and CDR2 are SQVTM and ANQGSEA. CDR3 length: 13 amino acids. CDR3 DNA: TGCAGCGCCCACAGGGGCATGGGGGATGGCTACACCTTC. Translated, it gives CSAHRGMGDGYTF. Complete variable domain (other parts from reference TRBV29-1 and TRBJ1-2): SAVISQKPSRDICQRGTSLTIQCQVDSQVTMMFWYRQQPGQSLTLIATANQGSEATYESGFVIDKFPISRPNLTFSTLTVSNMSPEDSSIYLCSAHRGMGDGYTFGSGTRLTVV.

V usage is TRBV30 and J usage is TRBJ2-1; possible D gene TRBD1, 6 bases. Germline CDR1 GTSNPN, CDR2 SVGIG (reference sequence). This CDR3 is built from 15 residues. V lost 5 bases, J lost 7 bases, and 21 bases lay in between. As DNA, the CDR3 is TGTGCCTGGGGCCGTGAGGGGGAACTCGGGAATGAGCAGTTCTTC. As protein: CAWGREGELGNEQFF.

The chain recombines TRBV7-8 with TRBJ2-7; 12 bases align to TRBD2. The trim removed 1 base at V and 3 bases at J, leaving 4 bases unmatched. CDR3 length equals 16 residues. Germline V CDR1 and CDR2: SGHVS, FQNEAQ. CDR3 loop: CASSLVLAGGYYEQYF. The CDR3 nucleotides read TGTGCCAGCAGCTTAGTTCTAGCGGGAGGGTACTACGAGCAGTACTTC.

This clonotype was seen a handful of times. A junction boundary mismatches the germline segment, possibly from a read error. This chain links TRBV5-4 with TRBJ2-1; D unresolved. This CDR3 has 9 residues. Germline V gene data show CDR1 as SGHNT and CDR2 as YYREEE (reference sequence). The CDR3 DNA is TGTGCCAGCAGCTTCACCGATCAGTTC. It encodes CASSFTDQF.

This clonotype was seen a few times. The J gene is TRBJ1-3, the V gene TRBV6-5, with TRBD1 as a possible D gene (5 bases). This CDR3 spans 16 amino acids. CDR1 and CDR2 from the germline V gene are MNHEY and SVGAGI. V lost 2 bases, J lost 0 bases, and 11 bases lay in between. The CDR3 spells CASSYRGQGSGNTIYF. Here the CDR3 DNA reads TGTGCCAGCAGTTACAGAGGGCAGGGCTCTGGAAACACCATATATTTT.

There are many counts of this clonotype. V and J are TRBV18 and TRBJ2-4; 8 bases align to TRBD1. J was trimmed by 6 bases and V by 6 bases; bases with no gene match: 4. CDR3 length: 13 amino acids. Per the germline V gene, CDR1 is KGHSH and CDR2 is LQKENI. CDR3 DNA: TGTGCCAGCTCCCCCGACAGGGGAAACATTCAGTACTTC. Encoded protein: CASSPDRGNIQYF.

V usage is TRBV15 and J usage is TRBJ2-1; the D gene could be TRBD1 or TRBD2 (5 bases each). Germline lookup yields CDR1 LNHNV and CDR2 YYDKDF (reference sequence). This CDR3 has 16 amino acids. V was shortened by 4 bases and J by 9 bases, with 22 bases between the two germline ends. The CDR3: CATSTWDLRSDVEQFF. The CDR3 coding sequence is TGTGCCACCAGCACCTGGGACCTACGATCTGATGTTGAGCAGTTCTTC.

This clonotype was observed a few times. The chain carries TRBV9 and TRBJ2-3, with 8 bases matching TRBD2. CDR1 SGDLS and CDR2 YYNGEE come from the germline V gene. This CDR3 is 15 amino acids long. With V trimmed by 3 bases and J by 2 bases, 5 bases remained unmatched. CDR3 sequence (DNA): TGTGCCAGCAGCGCCGGGGGGGTCCCCACAGATACGCAGTATTTT. Protein sequence: CASSAGGVPTDTQYF.

This clonotype was detected a few times. The rearrangement links TRBV10-3 to TRBJ2-3; no reliable D call. With 4 bases removed from V and 1 base from J, the gap between germline ends came to 15 bases. Germline CDR1 and CDR2: ENHRY and SYGVKD. This CDR3 has 16 amino acids. Here the CDR3 reads CAISGAGEQGTDTQYF. The DNA of the CDR3 is TGTGCCATCAGTGGGGCCGGAGAGCAGGGCACAGATACGCAGTATTTT.

The genes are TRBV5-6 and TRBJ2-1, with a possible D match to TRBD2 (5 bases). Trimming stripped 1 base from V and 4 bases from J, with 12 bases between. The CDR3 length is 15 residues. CDR1 and CDR2 (germline): SGHDT, YYEEEE. The CDR3 DNA reads as TGTGCCAGCAGCTTGACTAGTTGGGGATACAATGAGCAGTTCTTC. It translates to CASSLTSWGYNEQFF.

This clonotype appeared once. In DNA, the CDR3 is TGCGCCAGCAGCCAGGGAGGACTAGCTGGCCACGAGCAGTACTTC. Translation gives CASSQGGLAGHEQYF. The chain employs TRBV5-1 and TRBJ2-7, with 8 nucleotides matching TRBD2. With V trimmed by 4 bases and J by 5 bases, 11 bases remained unmatched. Germline V CDR1 and CDR2: SGHRS, YFSETQ. This CDR3 is built from 15 residues.

This clonotype was counted a few times. The chain combines TRBV25-1 with TRBJ1-4, with a tentative D call TRBD1 (5 bases). CDR3 size: 14 residues. V lost 3 bases, J lost 8 bases, and 13 bases lay in between. Per germline, CDR1 MGHDK and CDR2 SYGVNS. CDR3 in amino acids: CASSEVLAGEKLFF. CDR3 coding DNA: TGTGCCAGCAGTGAGGTCTTGGCAGGGGAAAAACTGTTTTTT.

A few counts support this clonotype. This chain connects TRBV6-4 to TRBJ1-5, with D perhaps TRBD1 (5 bases). The CDR3 is 13 residues long. Germline CDR1 and CDR2: MRHNA and SNTAGT. The V gene lost 2 bases and the J gene lost 5 bases, with 7 bases spanning the gap. The CDR3 is CASSDRGDQPQHF. The CDR3 nucleotides read TGTGCCAGCAGTGACAGAGGGGATCAGCCCCAGCATTTT.

The J gene is TRBJ2-7, the V gene TRBV5-1; tentative D call: TRBD1 (5 bases). Germline CDR1 and CDR2: SGHRS and YFSETQ. The V end was cut by 1 base, the J end by 6 bases, with 23 bases between. This CDR3 contains 17 residues. The CDR3 nucleotides are TGCGCCAGCAGCTTGCAGCCAGGGCAGTGGGGAAATGGCGAGCAGTACTTC. Translation gives CASSLQPGQWGNGEQYF.

This clonotype was seen a handful of times. The chain carries TRBV14 and TRBJ2-3; no clear D gene. Germline CDR1 is SGHDN and CDR2 is FVKESK. V lost 5 bases to trimming and J lost 6 bases, with 6 bases between them. The CDR3 contains 11 residues. CDR3 protein: CASSVLDTQYF. The CDR3 region has the DNA TGTGCCAGCAGCGTTCTTGATACGCAGTATTTT.

The CDR3 reads CASSSGLAGGPSFDEQFF. CDR3 DNA sequence: TGCGCCAGCAGCTCCGGACTAGCGGGAGGGCCCTCGTTCGATGAGCAGTTCTTC. The chain employs TRBV5-1 and TRBJ2-1, with 15 bases matching TRBD2. Per germline, CDR1 SGHRS and CDR2 YFSETQ. The trim removed 3 bases at V and 8 bases at J, leaving 12 bases unmatched. The CDR3 length is 18 residues.

This clonotype turned up a few times. V and J are TRBV20-1 and TRBJ2-2; D possibly matches TRBD1 or TRBD2 (5 bases each). The CDR3 loop spans 15 amino acids. V lost 5 bases, J lost 0 bases, and 13 bases lay in between. The V gene's germline CDR1 is DFQATT and CDR2 SNEGSKA (reference sequence). CDR3 sequence reads: CSAYRGGSNTGELFF. For the CDR3, the DNA is TGCAGTGCTTACCGGGGCGGCTCGAACACCGGGGAGCTGTTTTTT.

This clonotype was counted a few times. The genes are TRBV4-1 and TRBJ2-1; D is perhaps TRBD1 (5 bases). There are 16 residues in the CDR3. CDR1 is MGHRA, CDR2 YSYEKL, per germline. V was cut by 6 bases and J by 2 bases, with 17 bases left in between. CDR3 coding DNA: TGCGCCAGCAGTCCGGTTGGCAGGGCTACCTACAATGAGCAGTTCTTC. It specifies CASSPVGRATYNEQFF.

This clonotype was picked up a small number of times. The V call is TRBV6-5, the J call TRBJ1-2; TRBD1 might be the D (5 bases). Per germline, CDR1 MNHEY and CDR2 SVGAGI. The CDR3 is 14 amino acids. V shed 3 bases and J shed 7 bases, with 15 bases lying between them. CDR3 DNA sequence: TGTGCCAGCAGTTATAGCACAGGAGTGACTGGCTACACCTTC. Translation: CASSYSTGVTGYTF.

This clonotype was detected only a few times. The chain carries TRBV5-1 and TRBJ1-1, with D perhaps matching TRBD1 (5 bases). The CDR3 covers 14 residues. V was pared by 0 bases and J by 5 bases, with 11 bases between. Germline-derived CDR1 and CDR2 are SGHRS and YFSETQ. This CDR3 is CASSLGEGKTEAFF. In DNA, the CDR3 is TGCGCCAGCAGCTTGGGGGAGGGGAAGACTGAAGCTTTCTTT.

This clonotype has just one count. The chain is built from TRBV9 and TRBJ2-1, with 12 positions matching TRBD2. Per the germline V gene, CDR1 is SGDLS and CDR2 is YYNGEE. There are 14 residues in the CDR3. Losses at the gene ends were 4 bases for V and 9 bases for J; bases not matched to a gene: 5. Written as DNA, the CDR3 is TGTGCCAGCAGCCCCCGACTAGCGGGAGTTGAGCAGTTCTTC. Translated: CASSPRLAGVEQFF.

The sample holds a few counts of this clonotype. The V gene is TRBV28, the J gene TRBJ1-2; D possibly corresponds to TRBD1 (5 bases). This CDR3 comprises 15 residues. Germline V gene sequence: CDR1 MDHEN, CDR2 SYDVKM. V lost 5 bases, J lost 7 bases, and 20 bases lay in between. For the CDR3, the DNA is TGTGCCAGCAGTCCCCGGGACTTCCTCCCCCTTGGCTACACCTTC. It is translated as CASSPRDFLPLGYTF.

DNA of the CDR3: TGTGCCAGCGGGCGGGAGCCCCACGAGCAGTACTTC. Its protein product is CASGREPHEQYF. The chain joins TRBV3-1 to TRBJ2-7; the match to TRBD2 covers 7 bases. The CDR3 totals 12 residues. The trim removed 8 bases at V and 5 bases at J, leaving 6 bases unmatched. Per the germline V gene, CDR1 is LGHDT and CDR2 is YNNKEL (reference sequence).

On this clonotype itself: This sequence may be a read error, since a much larger clone differs from it by one base. This chain uses TRBV4-1 with TRBJ1-1; D ambiguous. Trimming left V 6 bases short and J 1 base short, with 6 bases between. Germline CDR1 reads MGHRA; CDR2 reads YSYEKL. The CDR3 has 12 amino acids. CDR3 in amino acids: CASRKGNTEAFF. The CDR3 coding sequence is TGCGCCAGCAGGAAGGGGAACACTGAAGCTTTCTTT.

This chain uses TRBV12-3 or TRBV12-4 with TRBJ2-6, with D uncertain. Trimming pared 6 bases from V and 0 bases from J, leaving 6 bases between. CDR3 length equals 14 residues. CDR3 sequence reads: CASRQPSGANVLTF. The CDR3 DNA reads as TGTGCCAGCAGACAACCCTCTGGGGCCAACGTCCTGACTTTC.

A few counts support this clonotype. The chain recombines TRBV5-1 with TRBJ1-4; possibly TRBD1 for D (5 bases). The CDR3 is made up of 15 amino acids. V was trimmed by 0 bases and J by 4 bases, leaving 10 bases between them. Germline loops: CDR1 SGHRS, CDR2 YFSETQ. DNA for the CDR3: TGCGCCAGCAGCTTGGGGTGGGGCCTTAATGAAAAACTGTTTTTT. Residues: CASSLGWGLNEKLFF. Filled out from reference TRBV5-1 and TRBJ1-4, the complete variable domain reads KAGVTQTPRYLIKTRGQQVTLSCSPISGHRSVSWYQQTPGQGLQFLFEYFSETQRNKGNFPGRFSGRQFSNSRSEMNVSTLELGDSALYLCASSLGWGLNEKLFFGSGTQLSVL.